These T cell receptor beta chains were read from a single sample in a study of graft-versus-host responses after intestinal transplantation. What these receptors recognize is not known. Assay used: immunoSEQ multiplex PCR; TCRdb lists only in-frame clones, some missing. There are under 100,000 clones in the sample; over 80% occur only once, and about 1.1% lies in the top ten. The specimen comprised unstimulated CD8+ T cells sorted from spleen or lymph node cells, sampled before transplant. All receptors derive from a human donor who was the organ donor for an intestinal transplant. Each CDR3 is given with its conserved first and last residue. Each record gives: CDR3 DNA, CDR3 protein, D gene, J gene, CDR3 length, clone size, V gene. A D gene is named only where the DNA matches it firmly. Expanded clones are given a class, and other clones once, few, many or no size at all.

TGTGCCAGCAGCTTAACGTTCGACTATGGGCGAGAGCTGTTTTTT | CASSLTFDYGRELFF | . | TRBJ2-2 | 15 | . | TRBV7-3
TGTGCCAGCAGCCACGGACTAGCGGGGGGCTACGAGCAGTACTTC | CASSHGLAGGYEQYF | TRBD2 | TRBJ2-7 | 15 | . | TRBV28
TGTGCCAGTAGTATAGGGGCATGGGAGCTGTTTTTT | CASSIGAWELFF | . | TRBJ2-2 | 12 | . | TRBV19
TGTGCCAGCAGTTACTGGGGGACTAGCGGGAGGAATGAGCAGTTCTTC | CASSYWGTSGRNEQFF | TRBD2 | TRBJ2-1 | 16 | . | TRBV6-5
TGTGCCAGTAGTCAGGGTGCCCCTTCCTACGAGCAGTACTTC | CASSQGAPSYEQYF | . | TRBJ2-7 | 14 | . | TRBV19
TGTGCCAGTGGAACAGGAAGCTCCTACGAGCAGTACTTC | CASGTGSSYEQYF | . | TRBJ2-7 | 13 | . | TRBV19
TGCGCCAGCAGCTTGGAGGGGACTAGCGGCTACGAGCAGTACTTC | CASSLEGTSGYEQYF | TRBD2 | TRBJ2-7 | 15 | . | TRBV5-1
TGTGCCAGTAGTATTACAGGGAACTCCTACGAGCAGTACTTC | CASSITGNSYEQYF | . | TRBJ2-7 | 14 | once | TRBV19
TGCGCCAGCAGTGAGATCGCGGATACGCAGTATTTT | CASSEIADTQYF | . | TRBJ2-3 | 12 | . | TRBV10-2
TGTGCCAGCAGCTCCCGGCGGGTTCGCACAGATACGCAGTATTTT | CASSSRRVRTDTQYF | . | TRBJ2-3 | 15 | . | TRBV13
TGTGCCAGCAGCGCCCTCAGCGATAACTATGGCTACACCTTC | CASSALSDNYGYTF | . | TRBJ1-2 | 14 | . | TRBV5-4
TGTGCCAGCAGTCCGCGGTCCTACACAGATACGCAGTATTTT | CASSPRSYTDTQYF | . | TRBJ2-3 | 14 | . | TRBV6-5
TGTGCCAGCAGCTCCCCTAGACAGGGCAACACAGATACGCAGTATTTT | CASSSPRQGNTDTQYF | TRBD1 | TRBJ2-3 | 16 | few | TRBV5-6
TGTGCCAGTAGTATAGGGTGGCTAGCGGGAGCCAATGAGCAGTTCTTC | CASSIGWLAGANEQFF | TRBD2 | TRBJ2-1 | 16 | once | TRBV19
TGTGCCAGCCTGGACAGGGACACTTCCTACGAGCAGTACTTC | CASLDRDTSYEQYF | TRBD1 | TRBJ2-7 | 14 | . | TRBV6-1
TGTGCCAGCAGTTTGCTAGCGGGAGACATTCAGTACTTC | CASSLLAGDIQYF | TRBD2 | TRBJ2-4 | 13 | . | TRBV27
TGTGCCAGCAGTTTCCCGGGCCTAGCGGGAGGGAGGGTGACAGATACGCAGTATTTT | CASSFPGLAGGRVTDTQYF | TRBD2 | TRBJ2-3 | 19 | . | TRBV28
TGCAGCGTACAGGCAGATACGCAGTATTTT | CSVQADTQYF | . | TRBJ2-3 | 10 | . | TRBV29-1
TGTGCCAGCAGTGAGGCGGGGACTAGCTCCTACGAGCAGTACTTC | CASSEAGTSSYEQYF | TRBD2 | TRBJ2-7 | 15 | . | TRBV2
TGTGCTAGTGGTTACGCCCAGGGGGGTGCTGGAAACACCATATATTTT | CASGYAQGGAGNTIYF | TRBD1 | TRBJ1-3 | 16 | . | TRBV12-5
TGTGCCAGCAGCCGCGGGATCCCAGATCACAATGAGCAGTTCTTC | CASSRGIPDHNEQFF | . | TRBJ2-1 | 15 | once | TRBV4-2
TGTGCCAGCAGCTTAGATCCGGGGAATTCACCCCTCCACTTT | CASSLDPGNSPLHF | . | TRBJ1-6 | 14 | . | TRBV7-8
TGTGCCAGCAGTCTTGGGGCTAGCGGACTTACAGGGGGGTTGTACTTC | CASSLGASGLTGGLYF | . | TRBJ2-7 | 16 | few | TRBV27
TGTGCCAGCAGCCCTCTACCCTCTAGCAGCGAAGACAATGAGCAGTTCTTC | CASSPLPSSSEDNEQFF | . | TRBJ2-1 | 17 | . | TRBV4-2
TGCGCCAGCAGCTTGGCCCAGACAGGGAGGAAAGCTTTCTTT | CASSLAQTGRKAFF | TRBD1 | TRBJ1-1 | 14 | once | TRBV5-1
TGTGCCAGCAGCTTACCTATAGCGGGGAATGAGCAGTTCTTC | CASSLPIAGNEQFF | TRBD2 | TRBJ2-1 | 14 | . | TRBV7-8
TGTGCCAGCAGTGTAGGTAGGCTAGATAAGGCCGAGCAGTACTTC | CASSVGRLDKAEQYF | . | TRBJ2-7 | 15 | . | TRBV6-1
TGTGCCTGGGTTCTGATGGAGGATTACAATGAGCAGTTCTTC | CAWVLMEDYNEQFF | . | TRBJ2-1 | 14 | . | TRBV30
TGTGCCAGCAGCTTACCAGGGAGGGAAAAACTGTTTTTT | CASSLPGREKLFF | . | TRBJ1-4 | 13 | . | TRBV11-3
TGTGCCAGCAGCCACCATGGAGACGGGGCCAACGTCCTGACTTTC | CASSHHGDGANVLTF | . | TRBJ2-6 | 15 | . | TRBV6-5
TGCGCCAGCAGTGGTCACTCCGACGAGCAGTACTTC | CASSGHSDEQYF | . | TRBJ2-7 | 12 | . | TRBV10-2
TGTGCCAGCAGTCCGTGGGACAGAGGCAATCAGCCCCAGCATTTT | CASSPWDRGNQPQHF | TRBD1 | TRBJ1-5 | 15 | . | TRBV27
TGTGCCACCAGCACAAGACAGGGTCTTTATTCACCCCTCCACTTT | CATSTRQGLYSPLHF | TRBD1 | TRBJ1-6 | 15 | . | TRBV15
TGTGCCAGCTCACCGCCCAGGGGGCGGGAGCAGTACTTC | CASSPPRGREQYF | TRBD1 | TRBJ2-7 | 13 | . | TRBV18
TGTGCCAGCAGGTCAGGACAGGGGCACACCGGGGAGCTGTTTTTT | CASRSGQGHTGELFF | TRBD1 | TRBJ2-2 | 15 | . | TRBV7-9
TGCGCCAGCAGCCCCGGTTCGGGGTCCGACTACGAGCAGTACTTC | CASSPGSGSDYEQYF | . | TRBJ2-7 | 15 | . | TRBV5-1
TGTGCCAGTAGTATGGCCGGGATCAATGAGCAGTTCTTC | CASSMAGINEQFF | . | TRBJ2-1 | 13 | . | TRBV19
TGTGCCAGCAGCGTCGGAGGGACAGCCTACGAGCAGTACTTC | CASSVGGTAYEQYF | . | TRBJ2-7 | 14 | . | TRBV7-3
TGTGCCAGCTCTGTGTCCGTAGCTAACTATGGCTACACCTTC | CASSVSVANYGYTF | . | TRBJ1-2 | 14 | . | TRBV28
TGTGCCAGCAGCTTGCGGCGGGAGTACGAGCAGTACTTC | CASSLRREYEQYF | TRBD2 | TRBJ2-7 | 13 | once | TRBV7-2
TGCGCCAGCAGATACACACACTCCTACAATGAGCAGTTCTTC | CASRYTHSYNEQFF | . | TRBJ2-1 | 14 | . | TRBV5-1
TGCGCCAGCAGCGAGAGCGTCATGAACACTGAAGCTTTCTTT | CASSESVMNTEAFF | . | TRBJ1-1 | 14 | once | TRBV5-1
TGCAGCGTTATCGACGGAGCCTACGAGCAGTACTTC | CSVIDGAYEQYF | . | TRBJ2-7 | 12 | few | TRBV29-1
TGTGCCAGCAGTTTCCAGGCAGGGGGTAGTTCACCCCTCCACTTT | CASSFQAGGSSPLHF | TRBD1 | TRBJ1-6 | 15 | . | TRBV27
TGTGCCAGCAGTGGGGTTCTAGCGGGGAGAGATACGCAGTATTTT | CASSGVLAGRDTQYF | TRBD2 | TRBJ2-3 | 15 | . | TRBV2
TGCGCCAGCAGCCAAACAGGGGGCTCTGAAGCTTTCTTT | CASSQTGGSEAFF | TRBD1 | TRBJ1-1 | 13 | . | TRBV5-1
TGTGCCAGCAGCTTAGCCTATCCGGGACAGGGGGTCTCCTACGAGCAGTACTTC | CASSLAYPGQGVSYEQYF | TRBD1 | TRBJ2-7 | 18 | . | TRBV7-9
TGTGCCAGCAGCCGGGGAGGGAATAACTATGGCTACACCTTC | CASSRGGNNYGYTF | . | TRBJ1-2 | 14 | . | TRBV7-6
TGTGCCAGTAGTCCCGGAGGGGTAGGTGAGCAGTACTTC | CASSPGGVGEQYF | . | TRBJ2-7 | 13 | . | TRBV19
TGTGCCAGTAGTATCGGGACAGGGGCGGCCTACGAGCAGTACTTC | CASSIGTGAAYEQYF | TRBD1 | TRBJ2-7 | 15 | once | TRBV19
TGTGCCAGCTCGGGGATAAGCACAGATACGCAGTATTTT | CASSGISTDTQYF | . | TRBJ2-3 | 13 | . | TRBV9
TGTGCCAGCAGCGTGGGACTTTCCAGCACAGATACGCAGTATTTT | CASSVGLSSTDTQYF | . | TRBJ2-3 | 15 | . | TRBV9